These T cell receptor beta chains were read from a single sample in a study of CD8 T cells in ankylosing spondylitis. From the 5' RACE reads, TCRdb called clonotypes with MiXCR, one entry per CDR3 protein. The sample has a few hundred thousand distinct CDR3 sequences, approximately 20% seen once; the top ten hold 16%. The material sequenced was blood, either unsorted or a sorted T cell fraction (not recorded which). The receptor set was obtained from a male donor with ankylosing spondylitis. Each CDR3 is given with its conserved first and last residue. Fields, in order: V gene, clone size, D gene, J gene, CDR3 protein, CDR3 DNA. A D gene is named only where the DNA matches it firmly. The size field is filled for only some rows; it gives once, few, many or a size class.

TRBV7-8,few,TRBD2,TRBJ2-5,CASSPRPGGVATQYF,TGTGCCAGCAGCCCCCGTCCGGGAGGTGTAGCGACCCAGTACTTC
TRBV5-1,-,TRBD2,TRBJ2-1,CASSLTSGSNGNEQFF,TGCGCCAGCAGCCTGACTAGCGGGAGTAATGGAAATGAGCAGTTCTTC
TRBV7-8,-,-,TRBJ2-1,CASSPNPAISYNEQFF,TGTGCCAGCAGCCCGAATCCGGCAATCTCCTACAATGAGCAGTTCTTC
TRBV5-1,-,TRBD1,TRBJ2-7,CASSSTGTGENYEQYF,TGCGCCAGCAGCTCGACCGGGACAGGGGAAAATTACGAGCAGTACTTC
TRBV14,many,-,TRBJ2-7,CASSQGPSEIYEQYF,TGTGCCAGCAGCCAAGGCCCTAGCGAAATTTACGAGCAGTACTTC
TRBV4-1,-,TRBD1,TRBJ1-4,CASSLGQGNNEKLFF,TGCGCCAGCAGCCTCGGACAGGGGAATAATGAAAAACTGTTTTTT
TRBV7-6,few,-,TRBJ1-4,CASSLALGGGGEKLFF,TGTGCCAGCAGCTTAGCGCTTGGGGGCGGAGGTGAAAAACTGTTTTTT
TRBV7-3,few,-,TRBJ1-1,CASSLQKNTEAFF,TGTGCCAGCAGCTTGCAGAAGAACACTGAAGCTTTCTTT
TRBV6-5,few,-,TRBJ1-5,CASSYDRNQPQHF,TGTGCCAGCAGTTACGACAGGAATCAGCCCCAGCATTTT
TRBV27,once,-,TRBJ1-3,CASSSLGSGNTIYF,TGTGCCAGCAGTTCTCTAGGCTCCGGAAACACCATATATTTT
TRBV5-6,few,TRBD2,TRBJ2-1,CASSSLNTGGGSYNEQFF,TGTGCCAGCAGCTCCTTAAATACGGGGGGGGGCTCCTACAATGAGCAGTTCTTC
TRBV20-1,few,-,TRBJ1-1,CSGVNTEAFF,TGCAGTGGGGTGAACACTGAAGCTTTCTTT
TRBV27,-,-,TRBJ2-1,CAAKSSYNEQFF,TGTGCCGCTAAGAGCTCCTACAATGAGCAGTTCTTC
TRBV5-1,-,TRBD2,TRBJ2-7,CASSLGLATFYEQYF,TGCGCCAGCAGCCTGGGACTAGCGACCTTCTACGAGCAGTACTTC
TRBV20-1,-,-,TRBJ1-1,CSASFRAATEAFF,TGCAGTGCTAGCTTTAGGGCGGCCACTGAAGCTTTCTTT
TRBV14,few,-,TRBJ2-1,CASSHQGSYNEQFF,TGTGCCAGCAGCCATCAGGGTTCCTACAATGAGCAGTTCTTC
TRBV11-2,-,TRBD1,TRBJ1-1,CASSLAGVSGGEAFF,TGTGCCAGCAGCTTAGCAGGAGTGTCAGGGGGTGAAGCTTTCTTT
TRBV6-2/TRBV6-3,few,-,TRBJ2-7,CASNRGTLNYEQYF,TGTGCCAGCAACCGCGGGACACTCAATTACGAGCAGTACTTC
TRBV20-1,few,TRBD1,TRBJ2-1,CSAHRDRAYNEQFF,TGCAGTGCTCACCGGGACAGGGCCTACAATGAGCAGTTCTTC
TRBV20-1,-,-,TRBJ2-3,CSIPSPGPSTDTQYF,TGCAGTATCCCATCGCCGGGGCCAAGCACAGATACGCAGTATTTT
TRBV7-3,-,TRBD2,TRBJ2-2,CASSLIRGGPAGELFF,TGTGCCAGCAGCTTGATAAGGGGAGGGCCTGCCGGGGAGCTGTTTTTT
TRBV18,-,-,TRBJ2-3,CASSPPARTSTDTQYF,TGTGCCAGCTCACCCCCGGCCAGGACTAGCACAGATACGCAGTATTTT
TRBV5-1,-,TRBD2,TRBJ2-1,CASSLGVAGSAYNEQFF,TGCGCCAGCAGCTTGGGTGTAGCGGGAAGCGCCTACAATGAGCAGTTCTTC
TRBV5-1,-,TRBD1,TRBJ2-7,CASSPRDSIGEQYF,TGCGCCAGCAGCCCTCGGGACAGCATTGGGGAGCAGTACTTC
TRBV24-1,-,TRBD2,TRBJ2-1,CATGIAGAYNEQFF,TGTGCCACCGGTATAGCGGGGGCCTACAATGAGCAGTTCTTC
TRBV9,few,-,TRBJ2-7,CASSVPPYEQYF,TGTGCCAGCAGCGTCCCTCCCTACGAGCAGTACTTC
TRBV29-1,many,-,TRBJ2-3,CSVWGAGTDTQYF,TGCAGCGTTTGGGGGGCTGGCACAGATACGCAGTATTTT
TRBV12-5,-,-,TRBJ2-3,CASARLFREAADTQYF,TGTGCTAGTGCTCGTCTGTTTCGTGAGGCCGCAGATACGCAGTATTTT
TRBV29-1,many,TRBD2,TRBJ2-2,CSVVASGHRELFF,TGCAGCGTTGTTGCTAGCGGCCACAGGGAGCTGTTTTTT
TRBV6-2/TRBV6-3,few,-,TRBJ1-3,CASSKMPRQGISGNTIYF,TGTGCCAGCAGTAAAATGCCTCGACAAGGAATCTCTGGAAACACCATATATTTT
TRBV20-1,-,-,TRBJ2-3,CSASKTATTDTQYF,TGCAGTGCTAGCAAAACGGCTACCACAGATACGCAGTATTTT
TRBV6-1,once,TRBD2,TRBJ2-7,CASSRLRSGGPYEQYF,TGTGCCAGCAGCCGACTTAGGTCGGGAGGGCCTTACGAGCAGTACTTC
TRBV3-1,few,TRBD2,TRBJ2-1,CASSQDLAGGQKQFF,TGTGCCAGCAGCCAAGACCTAGCGGGAGGTCAGAAGCAGTTCTTC
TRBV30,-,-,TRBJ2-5,CAWRQAGETQYF,TGTGCCTGGAGACAAGCGGGAGAGACCCAGTACTTC
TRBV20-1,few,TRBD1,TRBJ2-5,CSKGQNQETQYF,TGCAGTAAGGGACAGAATCAAGAGACCCAGTACTTC
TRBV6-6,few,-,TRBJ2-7,CASSYQGNHEQYF,TGTGCCAGCAGTTACCAGGGTAACCACGAGCAGTACTTC
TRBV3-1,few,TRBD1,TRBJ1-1,CASAGTGGENTEAFF,TGTGCCAGCGCCGGGACAGGGGGAGAGAACACTGAAGCTTTCTTT
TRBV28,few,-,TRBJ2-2,CASRRSGHQNTGELFF,TGTGCCAGCAGACGATCGGGACACCAGAACACCGGGGAGCTGTTTTTT
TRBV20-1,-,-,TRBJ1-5,CSARSYSNQPQHF,TGCAGTGCTAGGTCATATAGCAATCAGCCCCAGCATTTT
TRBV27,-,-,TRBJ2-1,CASSFGTSVPSEQFF,TGTGCCAGCAGTTTCGGGACATCAGTCCCAAGTGAGCAGTTCTTC